This TCR beta chain was observed in a study of T cells in Graves' hyperthyroidism and ophthalmopathy. Study-level information: Peripheral blood was collected at initial diagnosis, before any treatment.

The CDR3 spans 16 residues. V shed 4 bases, J shed 7 bases, and the junction held 8 bases outside the gene matches. Germline values: CDR1 PRHDT, CDR2 FYEKMQ (reference sequence). Stable Graves' hyperthyroidism meant no ophthalmopathy progression within 18 months. Overall study results and limits: Most thyroid clonotypes that were expanded above 0.001 also turned up in blood. Ophthalmopathy, as predicted by the model, came a median 6.5 months after the prediction.

This clonotype was recorded at least ten times. Its cognate antigen is unknown. TCR beta CDR3 sequences were amplified from RNA transcripts. TCR CDR3 underwent first-round RT-PCR with the HTBI primer set. TCRdb processed the multiplex PCR reads anew with MiXCR; each CDR3 protein has one entry. The table has about 180,000 distinct CDR3 sequences, approximately 15% seen once. This sequence joins TRBV13 and TRBJ1-6; 9 nucleotides agree with TRBD1. The source material was blood. This receptor was obtained from a woman in her forties or fifties with Graves' hyperthyroidism. The CDR3 coding sequence is TGTGCCAGCAGCTCAATTCCCGGGACAGGGAATTCACCCCTCCACTTT. Translating it yields CASSSIPGTGNSPLHF.